The T cell receptor (beta chain) under discussion was sequenced for a study of Graves' ophthalmopathy and Graves' hyperthyroidism. Study-level points and caveats: For separating ophthalmopathy from stable hyperthyroidism, a 13-signature model gave 87.88% sensitivity and roughly 79% specificity.

This clonotype came up many times. Its antigen is not identified. The TCR beta CDR3 regions underwent amplification from RNA transcripts. Amplification began with first-round RT-PCR using HTBI primers, then second-round multiplex PCR was performed. TCRdb re-called the multiplex PCR reads through MiXCR, storing one row per CDR3 protein. Of roughly 480,000 distinct CDR3 sequences detected, approximately 14% appear once; the ten largest clones hold over 8%. This CDR3 has 15 amino acids. The germline gives CDR1 LNHDA, CDR2 SQIVND (reference sequence). Trimming removed 4 bases from V and 7 bases from J; junction bases left unmatched: 12. Patients were excluded if they had other autoimmune diseases or uncontrolled infections, and likewise if pregnancy or lactation applied.

The clonotype was recovered from a woman younger than 45 with Graves' ophthalmopathy. Sequencing input: blood. The V and J genes are TRBV19 and TRBJ2-5, with 7 bases fitting TRBD1. In nucleotides, the CDR3 is TGTGCCAGTAGTACCCGGGACGGGACAGCAAGGACCCAGTACTTC. Translation: CASSTRDGTARTQYF.